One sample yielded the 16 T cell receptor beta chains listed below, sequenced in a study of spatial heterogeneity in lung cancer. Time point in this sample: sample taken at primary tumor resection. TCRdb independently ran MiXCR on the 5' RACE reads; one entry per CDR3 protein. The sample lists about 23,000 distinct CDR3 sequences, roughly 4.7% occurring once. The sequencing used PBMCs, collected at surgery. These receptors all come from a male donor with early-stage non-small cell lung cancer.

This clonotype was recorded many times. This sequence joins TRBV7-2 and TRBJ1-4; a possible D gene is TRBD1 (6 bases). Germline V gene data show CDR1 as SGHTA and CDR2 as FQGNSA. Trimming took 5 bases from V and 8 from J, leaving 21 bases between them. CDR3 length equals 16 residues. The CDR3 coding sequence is TGTGCCAGCAGCCCCGGGGGTGGGCAGGGGAGGGAAAAACTGTTTTTT. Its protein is CASSPGGGQGREKLFF. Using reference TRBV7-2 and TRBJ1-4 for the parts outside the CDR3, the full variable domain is GAGVSQSPSNKVTEKGKDVELRCDPISGHTALYWYRQSLGQGLEFLIYFQGNSAPDKSGLPSDRFSAERTGGSVSTLTIQRTQQEDSAVYLCASSPGGGQGREKLFFGSGTQLSVL.

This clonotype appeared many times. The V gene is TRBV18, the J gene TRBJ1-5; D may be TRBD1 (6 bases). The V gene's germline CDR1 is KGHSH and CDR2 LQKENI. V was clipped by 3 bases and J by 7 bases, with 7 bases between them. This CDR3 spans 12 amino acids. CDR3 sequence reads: CASSPQGQPQHF. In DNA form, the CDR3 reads TGTGCCAGCTCACCTCAGGGGCAGCCCCAGCATTTT.

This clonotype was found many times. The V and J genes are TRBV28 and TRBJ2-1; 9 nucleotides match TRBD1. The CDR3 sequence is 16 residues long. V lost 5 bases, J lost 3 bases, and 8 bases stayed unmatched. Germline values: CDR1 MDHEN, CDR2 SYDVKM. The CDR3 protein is CASSVTGTGNYNEQFF. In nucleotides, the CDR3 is TGTGCCAGCAGTGTTACCGGGACAGGGAACTACAATGAGCAGTTCTTC.

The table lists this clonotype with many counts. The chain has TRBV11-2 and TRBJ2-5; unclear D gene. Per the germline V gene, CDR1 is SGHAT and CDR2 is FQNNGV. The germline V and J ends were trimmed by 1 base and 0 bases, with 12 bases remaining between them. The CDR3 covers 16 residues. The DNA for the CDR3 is TGTGCCAGCAGCTTAGCGCAGGCGACGAACCAAGAGACCCAGTACTTC. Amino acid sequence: CASSLAQATNQETQYF.

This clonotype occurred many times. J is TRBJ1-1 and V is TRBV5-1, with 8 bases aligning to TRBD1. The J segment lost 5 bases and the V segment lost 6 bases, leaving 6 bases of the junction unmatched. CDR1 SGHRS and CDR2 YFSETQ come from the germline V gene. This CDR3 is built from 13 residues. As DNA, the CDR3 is TGCGCCAGCACCCTGACAGGGGCAACTGAAGCTTTCTTT. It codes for CASTLTGATEAFF.

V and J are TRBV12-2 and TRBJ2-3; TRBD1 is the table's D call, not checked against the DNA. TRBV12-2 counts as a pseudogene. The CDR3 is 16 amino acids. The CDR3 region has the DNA TGTGCAAGTCGTAGGGACTGGGGCACGAGCACAGATACGCAGTATTTT. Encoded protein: CASRRDWGTSTDTQYF.

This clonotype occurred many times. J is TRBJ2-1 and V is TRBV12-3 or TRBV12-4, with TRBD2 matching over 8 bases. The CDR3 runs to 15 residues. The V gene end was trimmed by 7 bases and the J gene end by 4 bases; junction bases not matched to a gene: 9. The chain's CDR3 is CASTEGGGYYNEQFF. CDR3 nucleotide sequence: TGTGCCAGCACTGAGGGCGGGGGGTATTACAATGAGCAGTTCTTC.

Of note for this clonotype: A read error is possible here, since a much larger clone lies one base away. Written as DNA, the CDR3 is TGTGCCAGCAGTTCCCCGAGGACGTCTTCCAAAAACATTCAGTACTTC. This gives the protein CASSSPRTSSKNIQYF. V usage is TRBV28 and J usage is TRBJ2-4, with D uncertain. The germline V gene encodes CDR1 MDHEN and CDR2 SYDVKM. V was cut by 4 bases and J by 2 bases, with 15 bases left in between. The CDR3 extends over 16 amino acids.

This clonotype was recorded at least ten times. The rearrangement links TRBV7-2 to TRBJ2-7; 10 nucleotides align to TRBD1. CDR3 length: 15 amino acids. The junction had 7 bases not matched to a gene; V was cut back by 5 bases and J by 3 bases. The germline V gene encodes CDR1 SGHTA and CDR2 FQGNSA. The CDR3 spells CASSPRTGGNYEQYF. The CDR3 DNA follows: TGTGCCAGCAGCCCCCGGACAGGGGGGAACTACGAGCAGTACTTC.

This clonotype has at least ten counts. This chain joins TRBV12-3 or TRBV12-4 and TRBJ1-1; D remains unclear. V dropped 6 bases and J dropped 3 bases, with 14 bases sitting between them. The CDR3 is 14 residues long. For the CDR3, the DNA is TGTGCCAGCAGCTCAGGAGTTGGGTACACTGAAGCTTTCTTT. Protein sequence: CASSSGVGYTEAFF.

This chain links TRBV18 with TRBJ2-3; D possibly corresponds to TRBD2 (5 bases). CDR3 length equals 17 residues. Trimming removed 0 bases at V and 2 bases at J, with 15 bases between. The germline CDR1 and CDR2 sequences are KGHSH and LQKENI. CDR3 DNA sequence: TGTGCCAGCTCACCACCCGGGGTCTCGCACTACACAGATACGCAGTATTTT. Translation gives CASSPPGVSHYTDTQYF.

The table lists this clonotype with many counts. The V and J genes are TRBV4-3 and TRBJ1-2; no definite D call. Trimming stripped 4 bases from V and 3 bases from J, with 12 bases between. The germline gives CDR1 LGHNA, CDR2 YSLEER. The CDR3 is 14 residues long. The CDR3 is CASSPSPPDYGYTF. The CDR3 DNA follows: TGCGCCAGCAGCCCCTCCCCCCCGGACTATGGCTACACCTTC.

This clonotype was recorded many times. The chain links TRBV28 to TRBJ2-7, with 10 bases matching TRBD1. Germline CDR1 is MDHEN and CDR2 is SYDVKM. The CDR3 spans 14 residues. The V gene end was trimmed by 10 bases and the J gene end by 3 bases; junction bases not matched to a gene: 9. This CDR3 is CATRGQGSGYEQYF. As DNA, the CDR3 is TGTGCCACCCGGGGACAGGGGAGCGGCTACGAGCAGTACTTC.

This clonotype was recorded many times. As DNA, the CDR3 is TGTGCCAGCAGCTCTTCAGGGAAGGCTGGGGAGCTGTTTTTT. It codes for CASSSSGKAGELFF. The chain employs TRBV5-4 and TRBJ2-2; possible D gene TRBD1, 5 bases. The CDR3 is made up of 14 amino acids. Looked up from germline, CDR1 is SGHNT and CDR2 is YYREEE (reference sequence). V shed 3 bases and J shed 8 bases, with 14 bases lying between them.

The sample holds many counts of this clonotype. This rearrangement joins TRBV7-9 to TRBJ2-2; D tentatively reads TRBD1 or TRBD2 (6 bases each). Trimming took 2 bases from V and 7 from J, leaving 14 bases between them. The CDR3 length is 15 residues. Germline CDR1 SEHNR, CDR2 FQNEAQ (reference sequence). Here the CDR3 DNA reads TGTGCCAGCAGCTTACTTGGGGGGCCTCTCGGGGAGCTGTTTTTT. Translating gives CASSLLGGPLGELFF.

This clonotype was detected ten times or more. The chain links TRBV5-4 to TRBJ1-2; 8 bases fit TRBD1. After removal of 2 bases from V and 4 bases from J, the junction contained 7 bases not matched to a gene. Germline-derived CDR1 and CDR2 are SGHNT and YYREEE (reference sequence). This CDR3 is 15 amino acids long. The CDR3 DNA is TGTGCCAGCAGCTTAAGCCCAGGACAGGGCTATGGCTACACCTTC. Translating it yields CASSLSPGQGYGYTF.